Presented here are 23 T cell receptor beta chains from one specimen sequenced in a study of T-cell reconstitution after alpha-beta-depleted transplantation in children. Library preparation (for TCRbeta) was performed with unique molecular identifiers. MiXCR, run by TCRdb on the PCR reads, gives a single entry per CDR3 protein. The sample has hundreds of thousands of distinct CDR3 sequences, under 20% seen once. Sequenced here: PBMCs, mostly from graft donor cells, sampled 360 days after TCRalphabeta/CD19-depleted stem cell transplant. Source of these receptors: a boy younger than two who had a stem cell transplant for Wiskott-Aldrich syndrome, so the T cells may come from the graft donor.

This clonotype has just a few counts. The chain recombines TRBV5-1 with TRBJ2-3; 9 bases line up with TRBD2. The CDR3 sequence is 13 residues long. The V and J ends lost 5 bases and 6 bases, in that order; junction bases with no gene match: 4. The germline gives CDR1 SGHRS, CDR2 YFSETQ. CDR3 coding DNA: TGCGCCAGCAGAAATCTAGCGGGGGATACGCAGTATTTT. Its translation: CASRNLAGDTQYF.

In this sample, this clonotype turned up a few times. V gene TRBV11-2 combines with J gene TRBJ2-2; weak D call: TRBD2 (6 bases). This CDR3 spans 15 amino acids. V was trimmed by 5 bases and J by 1 base, leaving 11 bases between them. The V gene's germline CDR1 is SGHAT and CDR2 FQNNGV. The CDR3 DNA reads TGTGCCAGCAGCCATACTAGCATGAACACCGGGGAGCTGTTTTTT. Translation: CASSHTSMNTGELFF.

The V call is TRBV12-3 or TRBV12-4, the J call TRBJ2-1, with 10 bases that match TRBD2. V lost 6 bases to trimming and J lost 6 bases; unmatched junction nucleotides: 5. The CDR3 is 14 amino acids. The CDR3 is CASRRLAGVNEQFF. CDR3 sequence (DNA): TGTGCCAGCAGAAGGCTAGCGGGAGTCAATGAGCAGTTCTTC.

CDR3 in DNA: TGTGCCAGCTCACCTCTAGCGGCCCCCTACAATGAGCAGTTCTTC. Translating gives CASSPLAAPYNEQFF. The chain employs TRBV18 and TRBJ2-1; 7 positions match TRBD2. Germline trimming cut 3 bases from V and 2 bases from J; bases unmatched to any gene: 4. The CDR3 length is 15 residues. CDR1 is KGHSH, CDR2 LQKENI, per germline.

This clonotype was detected a few times. This chain uses TRBV29-1 with TRBJ2-7, with 9 bases that match TRBD2. The CDR3 length is 14 residues. Germline V gene sequence: CDR1 SQVTM, CDR2 ANQGSEA. V shed 5 bases, J shed 2 bases, and the junction held 7 bases outside the gene matches. CDR3 in amino acids: CSVYSGTSPYEQYF. CDR3 bases: TGCAGCGTTTATAGCGGGACTAGCCCCTACGAGCAGTACTTC.

This clonotype was observed a few times. This chain connects TRBV7-7 to TRBJ2-5, with 8 bases aligning to TRBD2. Losses at the gene ends were 5 bases for V and 2 bases for J; bases not matched to a gene: 7. The CDR3 sequence is 15 residues long. Germline CDR1 is SSHAT and CDR2 is FNYEAQ (reference sequence). CDR3 DNA sequence: TGTGCCAGCAGCCCCTCGCGGGGGGAACAAGAGACCCAGTACTTC. Encoded protein: CASSPSRGEQETQYF. Drawing the rest from reference TRBV7-7 and TRBJ2-5, the complete variable domain is GAGVSQSPRYKVTKRGQDVTLRCDPISSHATLYWYQQALGQGPEFLTYFNYEAQPDKSGLPSDRFSAERPEGSISTLTIQRTEQRDSAMYRCASSPSRGEQETQYFGPGTRLLVL.

This clonotype turned up a few times. This rearrangement joins TRBV28 to TRBJ2-1; 9 bases map to TRBD2. The ends lost 3 bases at V and 4 bases at J; junction bases unmatched: 7. CDR3 length: 16 residues. Germline CDR1 MDHEN, CDR2 SYDVKM. The CDR3 DNA is TGTGCCAGCAGTTTCTCAGCGGGGGGTCTGTACAATGAGCAGTTCTTC. This gives the protein CASSFSAGGLYNEQFF.

This chain connects TRBV5-5 to TRBJ1-6; no reliable D call. V was trimmed by 1 base and J by 1 base, leaving 9 bases between them. The CDR3 runs 16 residues. CDR1 is SGHKS and CDR2 is YYEKEE in the germline V gene (reference sequence). CDR3 DNA: TGTGCCAGCAGCTTGTTCTTGGTGTCCTATAATTCACCCCTCCACTTT. Translation gives CASSLFLVSYNSPLHF. Filled out from reference TRBV5-5 and TRBJ1-6, the complete variable domain reads DAGVTQSPTHLIKTRGQQVTLRCSPISGHKSVSWYQQVLGQGPQFIFQYYEKEERGRGNFPDRFSARQFPNYSSELNVNALLLGDSALYLCASSLFLVSYNSPLHFGNGTRLTVT.

The chain has TRBV3-1 and TRBJ1-2, with unresolved D. The V gene lost 2 bases and the J gene lost 8 bases, with 18 bases spanning the gap. Germline V gene data show CDR1 as LGHDT and CDR2 as YNNKEL (reference sequence). There are 15 residues in the CDR3. CDR3 nucleotide sequence: TGTGCCAGCAGCCAACATGCGGACCCGCTTCCCGGCTACACCTTC. Translated: CASSQHADPLPGYTF.

This clonotype was observed a handful of times. This chain links TRBV10-3 with TRBJ2-6; D is uncertain. Germline V CDR1 and CDR2: ENHRY, SYGVKD. The CDR3 has 15 residues. The ends were cut back, 3 bases at V and 4 bases at J, with 10 bases in the middle. For the CDR3, the DNA is TGTGCCATCAGTGACTCCCTGGGGGGGGCCAACGTCCTGACTTTC. Its protein is CAISDSLGGANVLTF.

The rearrangement links TRBV2 to TRBJ2-7, with D perhaps being TRBD1 or TRBD2 (5 bases each). The CDR3 length is 15 residues. CDR1 and CDR2 from the germline V gene are SNHLY and FYNNEI. V was trimmed by 6 bases and J by 1 base, leaving 16 bases between them. Written as DNA, the CDR3 is TGTGCCAGCAGCCTGGGACGGGACCCTTCCTACGAGCAGTACTTC. Translated, it gives CASSLGRDPSYEQYF.

This clonotype has only a few counts. V is TRBV7-9 and J is TRBJ2-7; no reliable D call. This CDR3 has 14 amino acids. Per germline, CDR1 SEHNR and CDR2 FQNEAQ (reference sequence). V lost 3 bases to trimming and J lost 0 bases, with 9 bases between them. CDR3 amino acids: CASSFLADSYEQYF. The DNA for the CDR3 is TGTGCCAGCAGCTTTTTGGCAGACTCCTACGAGCAGTACTTC.

The gene calls are TRBV5-1 and TRBJ2-7; D unresolved. V lost 0 bases and J lost 3, with 19 bases in between. Germline lookup yields CDR1 SGHRS and CDR2 YFSETQ. This CDR3 spans 17 amino acids. The CDR3 loop reads CASSLESKYNRRYEQYF. The CDR3 nucleotides read TGCGCCAGCAGCTTGGAGTCCAAATATAATAGACGCTACGAGCAGTACTTC. Full variable domain (outside the CDR3, taken from reference TRBV5-1 and TRBJ2-7): KAGVTQTPRYLIKTRGQQVTLSCSPISGHRSVSWYQQTPGQGLQFLFEYFSETQRNKGNFPGRFSGRQFSNSRSEMNVSTLELGDSALYLCASSLESKYNRRYEQYFGPGTRLTVT.

This chain joins TRBV20-1 and TRBJ2-7, with D possibly being TRBD2 (6 bases). The ends were cut back, 3 bases at V and 1 base at J, with 19 bases in the middle. The CDR3 is 16 residues long. CDR1 and CDR2 (germline): DFQATT, SNEGSKA (reference sequence). Written as DNA, the CDR3 is TGCAGTGCTAGTGAGCTTCCGGGACTGGTATCCTACGAGCAGTACTTC. This encodes CSASELPGLVSYEQYF.

DNA for the CDR3: TGTGCCAGCAGCTTAATGAACACGGGACAGGGGGCTAGGGAGCAGTTCTTC. Translating it yields CASSLMNTGQGAREQFF. This chain uses TRBV7-2 with TRBJ2-1; 12 positions agree with TRBD1. The CDR3 extends over 17 amino acids. J was trimmed by 10 bases and V by 2 bases; bases with no gene match: 12. From germline, CDR1 is SGHTA and CDR2 FQGNSA. Filled out from reference TRBV7-2 and TRBJ2-1, the complete variable domain reads GAGVSQSPSNKVTEKGKDVELRCDPISGHTALYWYRQSLGQGLEFLIYFQGNSAPDKSGLPSDRFSAERTGGSVSTLTIQRTQQEDSAVYLCASSLMNTGQGAREQFFGPGTRLTVL.

CDR3 protein: CSARATYYEQYF. The CDR3 DNA reads TGCAGTGCTAGGGCCACATATTACGAGCAGTACTTC. The chain carries TRBV20-1 and TRBJ2-7, with D hard to call. This CDR3 spans 12 amino acids. The germline V and J ends were trimmed by 3 bases and 4 bases, with 10 bases remaining between them. The germline V gene encodes CDR1 DFQATT and CDR2 SNEGSKA (reference sequence).

This clonotype was found many times. The chain recombines TRBV18 with TRBJ2-2, with D hard to call. Germline V lookup: CDR1 KGHSH, CDR2 LQKENI. V shed 3 bases and J shed 0 bases, with 2 bases lying between them. The length of the CDR3 is 13 residues. The CDR3 reads CASSPANTGELFF. The DNA for the CDR3 is TGTGCCAGCTCACCTGCGAACACCGGGGAGCTGTTTTTT.

There are a few counts of this clonotype. The CDR3 nucleotides read TGTGCCAGCAGCTTAACCGGCCCTAGGTTCGGGGGTGAGCAGTTCTTC. Translating gives CASSLTGPRFGGEQFF. This chain joins TRBV11-2 and TRBJ2-1, with D possibly matching TRBD2 (6 bases). Looked up from germline, CDR1 is SGHAT and CDR2 is FQNNGV. The CDR3 spans 16 residues. The V end was cut by 2 bases, the J end by 9 bases, with 20 bases between. The full variable domain, in which reference TRBV11-2 and TRBJ2-1 provide the parts outside the CDR3, is EAGVAQSPRYKIIEKRQSVAFWCNPISGHATLYWYQQILGQGPKLLIQFQNNGVVDDSQLPKDRFSAERLKGVDSTLKIQPAKLEDSAVYLCASSLTGPRFGGEQFFGPGTRLTVL.

This chain connects TRBV5-5 to TRBJ2-1; the D gene is possibly TRBD2 (6 bases). Germline CDR1 is SGHKS and CDR2 is YYEKEE (reference sequence). Trimming shortened V by 6 bases and J by 1 base, and 14 bases separated the two germline ends. This CDR3 is 15 amino acids long. In DNA form, the CDR3 reads TGTGCCAGCACCAGGAGGGCCGAATCCTACAATGAGCAGTTCTTC. The encoded protein is CASTRRAESYNEQFF.

The V gene is TRBV6-2 or TRBV6-3, the J gene TRBJ2-2; D not resolved. The CDR3 sequence is 13 residues long. Per germline, CDR1 MNHEY and CDR2 SVGEGT. Trimming pared 5 bases from V and 8 bases from J, leaving 12 bases between. The CDR3 nucleotides read TGTGCCAGCAGTACACGTCGGGTAGGGGAGCTGTTTTTT. Amino acid sequence: CASSTRRVGELFF.

This clonotype was found many times. This chain links TRBV9 with TRBJ2-3; maybe TRBD1 (5 bases). Trimming cost V 1 base and J 5 bases, with 14 bases left between them. Germline CDR1 reads SGDLS; CDR2 reads YYNGEE. The CDR3 runs 15 residues. Here the CDR3 DNA reads TGTGCCAGCAGCGTATTAAGCAGGGTAGGAGATACGCAGTATTTT. Translating it yields CASSVLSRVGDTQYF. Supplemented by reference TRBV9 and TRBJ2-3, the full variable domain reads DSGVTQTPKHLITATGQRVTLRCSPRSGDLSVYWYQQSLDQGLQFLIQYYNGEERAKGNILERFSAQQFPDLHSELNLSSLELGDSALYFCASSVLSRVGDTQYFGPGTRLTVL.

This clonotype came up many times. The chain is built from TRBV20-1 and TRBJ2-3; D is ambiguous. V shed 3 bases and J shed 2 bases, with 12 bases lying between them. CDR1 and CDR2 from the germline V gene are DFQATT and SNEGSKA (reference sequence). The CDR3 covers 14 residues. The CDR3 coding sequence is TGCAGTGCTAGGAGAAGCTGGCACACAGATACGCAGTATTTT. Translating gives CSARRSWHTDTQYF.

CDR3 region: CASISRLLPAGGQVEQFF. In nucleotides, the CDR3 is TGTGCCAGCATATCCCGCCTTCTGCCAGCGGGGGGCCAGGTTGAGCAGTTCTTC. The chain joins TRBV2 to TRBJ2-1; 9 nucleotides agree with TRBD2. The length of the CDR3 is 18 residues. The V gene's germline CDR1 is SNHLY and CDR2 FYNNEI. The V segment lost 7 bases and the J segment 9 bases; nucleotides outside the gene matches: 22.